This T cell receptor beta chain was captured by sequencing in a study of STAT3 mutations in large granular lymphocyte leukemia. Whole-study results and caveats: TCR clonotype switching after therapy occurred in about 30% of the 18 patients. At least one immunodominant TCR beta clonotype appeared in every T-cell large granular lymphocyte leukemia patient.

This CDR3 has 14 residues. Germline V gene data show CDR1 as GTSNPN and CDR2 as SVGIG (reference sequence). V was cut by 5 bases and J by 2 bases, with 10 bases left in between. Each sample's TCRbeta library yielded on average about 40,773 productive templates. Using immunoSEQ multiplex PCR, the repertoire was profiled, and TCRdb retains in-frame clones only, with some absent. Counted here are about 24,000 clones, about 94% occurring once; the ten biggest clones make up about 6.8%. Note on this clone: Antigen specificity is unknown.

The chain uses TRBV30 and TRBJ1-6; no clear D. The TCR originated in a man between 40 and 49 years old with T-cell large granular lymphocyte leukemia. Some clones in this sample may be carry-over from other donors' samples. The sample consisted of peripheral blood mononuclear cells. In DNA, the CDR3 is TGTGCCTGGGCTGTGGGCGCCTATAATTCACCCCTCCACTTT. Amino acids: CAWAVGAYNSPLHF.